The clone carrying this T cell receptor beta chain was found once. One end of the junction fails to match germline, which may point to a read error. The data derive from a study of T cells in Graves' hyperthyroidism and ophthalmopathy. RNA transcripts provided the source from which TCR beta CDR3 regions were amplified. Using the HTBI primer set, a first-round RT-PCR was run on the TCR CDR3. TCRdb fed the multiplex PCR reads into MiXCR, producing one record per CDR3 protein. The repertoire holds some 440,000 distinct CDR3 sequences, with about a sixth as singletons. This CDR3 has 14 residues. Germline V gene data show CDR1 as MNHEY and CDR2 as SMNVEV (reference sequence).

Material for sequencing was blood. The chain uses TRBV27 and TRBJ1-2; D might be TRBD1 (6 bases). The source is a woman between 18 and 29 years old with Graves' hyperthyroidism. CDR3 coding DNA: TGTGCCAGCTCCTCGGGGGGGGAAGTTGGGGGCTACATCTTC. It translates to CASSSGGEVGGYIF.